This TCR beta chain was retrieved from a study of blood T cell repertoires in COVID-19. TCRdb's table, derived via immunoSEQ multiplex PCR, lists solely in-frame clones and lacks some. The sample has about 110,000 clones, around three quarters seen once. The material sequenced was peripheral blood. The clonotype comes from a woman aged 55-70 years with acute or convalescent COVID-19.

CDR3 in amino acids: CASSLGQGALSGNTIYF. In DNA, the CDR3 is TGTGCCAGCAGCCTCGGACAGGGGGCCCTCTCTGGAAACACCATATATTTT. V is TRBV3-1 (or the pseudogene TRBV3-2) and J is TRBJ1-3; TRBD1 matches at 11 bases. This CDR3 comprises 17 residues. J was trimmed by 0 bases and V by 4 bases; bases with no gene match: 5. Germline CDR1 LGHDT, CDR2 YNNKEL (reference sequence).